This paragraph covers one TCR beta chain sequence. Antigen: not known. This record belongs to a study of chemoradiotherapy in HPV16-positive cancers. The method was immunoSEQ multiplex PCR; TCRdb's version includes in-frame clones alone and lacks a portion of them. This sample has roughly 20,000 clones, with about 80% found just once. General study points: Candidate HPV-specific clones and E7-related TCR motifs grew in tumor during treatment. The functional HPV-specific definition rests on just a couple of HPV16-positive patients.

Germline V gene sequence: CDR1 MNHNS, CDR2 SASEGT. Trimming removed 5 bases from V and 5 bases from J; junction bases left unmatched: 10. The CDR3 runs to 15 residues. The sequencing used blood, collected from a patient who underwent chemoradiotherapy. The V call is TRBV6-1, the J call TRBJ2-5; 8 nucleotides align to TRBD2. The receptor was isolated from a human donor with HPV-associated anogenital cancer. CDR3 DNA sequence: TGTGCCAGCAGTAGCGGGGGCCGGGGTTTGGAGACCCAGTACTTC. Protein sequence: CASSSGGRGLETQYF.